Sequencing of this T cell receptor beta chain was carried out in a study of blood T cell repertoires in COVID-19. Study-wide background: COVID-19 samples, acute and convalescent, were from the United States, Italy and Spain. Nucleic acid was either cDNA or gDNA, and it came from T cells, B-cell-depleted T cells, or PBMCs.

Germline CDR1 KGHDR, CDR2 SFDVKD. V lost 4 bases, J lost 0 bases, and 9 bases lay in between. CDR3 length: 14 amino acids. In the original workflow: Estimated nucleated cell counts came from reference gene primer amplification. Clones were read by immunoSEQ multiplex PCR, and TCRdb kept only the in-frame ones, dropping some. That table supplies the V and J calls and clone size; D and trimming were determined from the DNA. The sample lists 200,000 or so clones; 85% to 90% were seen once. The chain is built from TRBV24-1 and TRBJ2-7, with D perhaps TRBD2 (6 bases). Sequences were obtained from peripheral blood. The clonotype was recovered from a woman in her sixties or seventies with acute or convalescent COVID-19. The CDR3 nucleotides are TGTGCCACCAGTGAGTCCGGGGGCTCCTACGAGCAGTACTTC. It yields the protein CATSESGGSYEQYF.